This entry lists 31 T cell receptor beta chains sequenced from one sample in a study of shared clonotypes between healthy human individuals. Only in-frame clones appear in the TCRdb table, and some are missing; sequencing was by immunoSEQ multiplex PCR. The sample records over a million clones, roughly 98% being singletons. The sample taken for sequencing was naive CD4+ T cells sorted from blood. The subset was: CD45RA+ positively selected. These TCRs come from a man younger than 40 in good health.

The J gene is TRBJ2-1, the V gene TRBV7-2; a possible D gene is TRBD2 (6 bases). Trimming took 5 bases from V and 5 from J, leaving 16 bases between them. Germline V gene data show CDR1 as SGHTA and CDR2 as FQGNSA. The CDR3 totals 15 residues. This CDR3 is CASSGGEALNNEQFF. CDR3 nucleotides: TGTGCCAGCAGCGGCGGGGAGGCGCTGAACAATGAGCAGTTCTTC.

This clone was seen only once. The V call is TRBV29-1, the J call TRBJ2-6; D not certain. V was pared by 7 bases and J by 0 bases, with 4 bases between. The V gene's germline CDR1 is SQVTM and CDR2 ANQGSEA. This CDR3 is built from 12 residues. CDR3 residues: CSASSGANVLTF. CDR3 nucleotides: TGCAGCGCGAGCTCTGGGGCCAACGTCCTGACTTTC.

The V gene is TRBV5-4, the J gene TRBJ2-5, with 10 nucleotides matching TRBD2. This CDR3 spans 18 amino acids. J was trimmed by 2 bases and V by 5 bases; bases with no gene match: 15. Looked up from germline, CDR1 is SGHNT and CDR2 is YYREEE (reference sequence). Here the CDR3 reads CASRSTSGAIVQQETQYF. CDR3 bases: TGTGCCAGCAGATCTACTAGCGGGGCCATCGTCCAACAAGAGACCCAGTACTTC.

The chain joins TRBV21-1 to TRBJ1-2; the table assigns TRBD1, which was not confirmed against the DNA. TRBV21-1 is reported as a pseudogene. The CDR3 is made up of 22 amino acids. The CDR3 loop is CASSHSLTTTGRHVRYSYGYTF. CDR3 coding DNA: TGTGCCAGCAGCCATTCACTTACTACCACAGGAAGGCATGTTAGGTATAGCTATGGCTACACCTTC.

The chain couples TRBV6-1 to TRBJ2-3; D is perhaps TRBD1 (6 bases). Between the trimmed V and J ends, which lost 3 bases and 6 bases, there was a span of 13 bases. This CDR3 contains 14 residues. Germline V gene sequence: CDR1 MNHNS, CDR2 SASEGT. This CDR3 reads CASSDRGRGDTQYF. In nucleotides, the CDR3 is TGTGCCAGCAGTGACAGGGGAAGGGGCGATACGCAGTATTTT.

In this sample, this clone turned up once. The V call is TRBV7-9, the J call TRBJ1-1; no clear D. Looked up from germline, CDR1 is SEHNR and CDR2 is FQNEAQ (reference sequence). Between the trimmed V and J ends, which lost 1 base and 9 bases, there was a span of 12 bases. The CDR3 covers 13 residues. The CDR3 DNA reads as TGTGCCAGCAGCTTAGAGAGGCAGTACCAAGCTTTCTTT. It codes for CASSLERQYQAFF.

The chain links TRBV6-5 to TRBJ2-5; D gene unclear. The V gene lost 2 bases and the J gene lost 3 bases, with 10 bases spanning the gap. This CDR3 has 14 amino acids. In germline, CDR1 is MNHEY, CDR2 SVGAGI. The CDR3 region has the DNA TGTGCCAGCAGTTACGTCGTCGGTAAAGAGACCCAGTACTTC. It encodes CASSYVVGKETQYF.

The CDR3 loop is CSVEPDNRYGYTF. CDR3 coding DNA: TGCAGCGTTGAGCCGGACAATAGGTATGGCTACACCTTC. The V gene is TRBV29-1, the J gene TRBJ1-2, with a tentative D call TRBD1 (5 bases). CDR1 and CDR2 (germline): SQVTM, ANQGSEA. The CDR3 is 13 residues long. Trimming pared 3 bases from V and 5 bases from J, leaving 13 bases between.

The chain joins TRBV21-1 to TRBJ2-7. TRBV21-1 is a pseudogene. The length of the CDR3 is 14 residues. CDR3 region: CASSKVPSSYEQYF. DNA of the CDR3: TGTGCCAGCAGCAAAGTCCCAAGCTCCTACGAGCAGTACTTC.

This clone has a single count. The gene calls are TRBV27 and TRBJ2-1; possible D gene TRBD2, 5 bases. The CDR3 length is 13 residues. The germline CDR1 and CDR2 sequences are MNHEY and SMNVEV (reference sequence). The ends were cut back, 2 bases at V and 15 bases at J, with 17 bases in the middle. The CDR3 region is CASSLRPEGGSFF. In DNA, the CDR3 is TGTGCCAGCAGTTTAAGACCCGAGGGCGGCTCGTTCTTC.

The J gene is TRBJ1-3, the V gene TRBV7-8; no definite D call. Germline loops: CDR1 SGHVS, CDR2 FQNEAQ. The CDR3 runs to 15 residues. The germline V and J ends were trimmed by 1 base and 2 bases, with 9 bases remaining between them. CDR3 coding DNA: TGTGCCAGCAGCTTAGTTGCTTGGGCTGGAAACACCATATATTTT. It specifies CASSLVAWAGNTIYF.

This clone was recorded only once. This same CDR3 is encoded by further DNA sequences in the sample. The CDR3 sequence is CASSPLAGGTYEQYF. CDR3 coding DNA: TGTGCCAGCAGTCCGTTAGCGGGAGGTACCTACGAGCAGTACTTC. V usage is TRBV28 and J usage is TRBJ2-7, with 10 bases aligning to TRBD2. Germline V CDR1 and CDR2: MDHEN, SYDVKM. V shed 5 bases, J shed 2 bases, and the junction held 6 bases outside the gene matches. This CDR3 is 15 amino acids long.

The CDR3 protein is CAWSKKREILGSKTWEQYF. The CDR3 coding sequence is TGTGCCTGGAGTAAAAAGCGGGAGATTTTGGGCTCTAAGACGTGGGAGCAGTACTTC. The rearrangement links TRBV30 to TRBJ2-7; 8 nucleotides agree with TRBD2. This CDR3 region has 19 residues. The trim removed 2 bases at V and 7 bases at J, leaving 25 bases unmatched. Germline CDR1 is GTSNPN and CDR2 is SVGIG (reference sequence).

V is TRBV15 and J is TRBJ2-1; D not resolved. Germline-derived CDR1 and CDR2 are LNHNV and YYDKDF (reference sequence). V was trimmed by 0 bases and J by 14 bases, leaving 8 bases between them. The CDR3 length is 11 residues. The CDR3 coding sequence is TGTGCCACCAGCAGAGATGATACAAAGTTCTTC. It encodes CATSRDDTKFF.

The chain carries TRBV10-3 and TRBJ1-1; D is uncertain. The length of the CDR3 is 16 residues. Trimming took off 8 bases at V and 1 base at J, with 20 bases between the two ends. Per germline, CDR1 ENHRY and CDR2 SYGVKD. The CDR3 DNA sequence: TGTGCCATCCTCCCTTCTTCGGGCACGCAGAACACTGAAGCTTTCTTT. Translating gives CAILPSSGTQNTEAFF.

Only one count was recorded for this clone. This chain links TRBV7-8 with TRBJ2-4; 10 positions match TRBD2. This CDR3 spans 15 amino acids. Germline V CDR1 and CDR2: SGHVS, FQNEAQ. Losses at the gene ends were 5 bases for V and 6 bases for J; bases not matched to a gene: 7. The CDR3 here is CASSLLAGGPNIQYF. The CDR3 region has the DNA TGTGCCAGCAGCCTCTTAGCGGGAGGACCAAACATTCAGTACTTC.

This rearrangement joins TRBV15 to TRBJ2-7; TRBD2 is a possible D gene (6 bases). The CDR3 is made up of 15 amino acids. V was clipped by 2 bases and J by 3 bases, with 14 bases between them. Germline assignment: CDR1 LNHNV and CDR2 YYDKDF (reference sequence). The CDR3 sequence is CATSRLPLALYEQYF. The CDR3 coding sequence is TGTGCCACCAGCAGACTACCACTAGCACTCTACGAGCAGTACTTC.

The chain has TRBV9 and TRBJ2-2, with D perhaps being TRBD1 or TRBD2 (5 bases each). The germline CDR1 and CDR2 sequences are SGDLS and YYNGEE. CDR3 length equals 16 residues. V gave up 4 bases and J gave up 5 bases, with 18 bases separating them. Written as DNA, the CDR3 is TGTGCCAGCAGCACGGGACCCCACCGGGGAACCGGGGAGCTGTTTTTT. It codes for CASSTGPHRGTGELFF. Drawing the rest from reference TRBV9 and TRBJ2-2, the complete variable domain is DSGVTQTPKHLITATGQRVTLRCSPRSGDLSVYWYQQSLDQGLQFLIQYYNGEERAKGNILERFSAQQFPDLHSELNLSSLELGDSALYFCASSTGPHRGTGELFFGEGSRLTVL.

The chain joins TRBV14 to TRBJ2-7; 9 bases map to TRBD1. From germline, CDR1 is SGHDN and CDR2 FVKESK. The CDR3 consists of 13 residues. After removal of 6 bases from V and 6 bases from J, the junction contained 6 bases not matched to a gene. In nucleotides, the CDR3 is TGTGCCAGCAGGGTCACAGGGGGCAGCGAGCAGTACTTC. Translation: CASRVTGGSEQYF.

The rearrangement links TRBV29-1 to TRBJ1-2; D not certain. Trimming stripped 2 bases from V and 3 bases from J, with 10 bases between. Per the germline V gene, CDR1 is SQVTM and CDR2 is ANQGSEA. CDR3 length equals 13 residues. The CDR3 loop reads CSVEWNYDYGYTF. The CDR3 DNA is TGCAGCGTTGAATGGAACTACGACTATGGCTACACCTTC.

Worth noting for this clone: Additional DNA sequences in this sample encode the identical CDR3. The chain links TRBV18 to TRBJ1-5; 7 positions match TRBD1. Germline V lookup: CDR1 KGHSH, CDR2 LQKENI. Trimming cost V 6 bases and J 4 bases; bases outside gene matches: 6. This CDR3 region has 14 residues. This CDR3 is CASSLAGGNQPQHF. In DNA form, the CDR3 reads TGTGCCAGCTCTCTAGCAGGGGGGAATCAGCCCCAGCATTTT.

The chain is built from TRBV5-6 and TRBJ2-5; 7 bases map to TRBD1. The CDR3 spans 14 residues. V lost 5 bases, J lost 4 bases, and 8 bases stayed unmatched. Per germline, CDR1 SGHDT and CDR2 YYEEEE. The CDR3 sequence: CASRPTGSGETQYF. The DNA for the CDR3 is TGTGCCAGCAGACCGACAGGGTCAGGAGAGACCCAGTACTTC.

This clone was detected once. The rearrangement links TRBV19 to TRBJ2-7; 13 bases match TRBD2. Trimming removed 6 bases from V and 2 bases from J; junction bases left unmatched: 10. CDR3 length: 17 amino acids. CDR1 and CDR2 from the germline V gene are LNHDA and SQIVND (reference sequence). The CDR3 is CASSRTSGSLGAYEQYF. The CDR3 DNA reads as TGTGCCAGTAGCCGGACTAGCGGGAGTCTTGGGGCCTACGAGCAGTACTTC.

The chain links TRBV7-6 to TRBJ2-7, with 15 bases matching TRBD2. CDR3 size: 15 residues. Germline CDR1 SGHVS, CDR2 FNYEAQ. J lost 7 bases, V lost 6 bases, and 7 bases had no gene match. CDR3 residues: CASRKGLAGGQEQYF. In DNA, the CDR3 is TGTGCCAGCAGGAAGGGACTAGCGGGAGGTCAGGAGCAGTACTTC.

This chain uses TRBV5-1 with TRBJ2-7; no firm D call. Germline V CDR1 and CDR2: SGHRS, YFSETQ. This CDR3 region has 11 residues. V was pared by 1 base and J by 6 bases, with 5 bases between. This CDR3 reads CASSLNTEQYF. The CDR3 nucleotides read TGCGCCAGCAGCTTGAACACCGAGCAGTACTTC.

The rearrangement joins TRBV6-6 to TRBJ2-5, with 8 bases fitting TRBD2. This CDR3 contains 16 residues. The germline V gene has CDR1 MNHNY and CDR2 SVGAGI (reference sequence). Trimming at V came to 6 bases and at J to 0 bases, leaving 9 bases not matched to a gene. The chain's CDR3 is CASSPTSGQYQETQYF. In nucleotides, the CDR3 is TGTGCCAGCAGCCCTACTAGCGGACAGTACCAAGAGACCCAGTACTTC.

As regards this clone: At one end, the junction sequence differs from germline, possibly due to a read error. Other DNA sequences from this sample encode an identical CDR3 as well. The V gene is TRBV7-7, the J gene TRBJ2-7, with 9 positions matching TRBD1. CDR3 length: 14 residues. Germline values: CDR1 SSHAT, CDR2 FNYEAQ (reference sequence). CDR3 DNA: TGTGCTAGCAGCCCCGGGACAGGGCCCTACGAGCAGTACTTC. Amino acids: CASSPGTGPYEQYF. The whole variable domain, remainder taken from reference TRBV7-7 and TRBJ2-7, is GAGVSQSPRYKVTKRGQDVTLRCDPISSHATLYWYQQALGQGPEFLTYFNYEAQPDKSGLPSDRFSAERPEGSISTLTIQRTEQRDSAMYRCASSPGTGPYEQYFGPGTRLTVT.

This rearrangement joins TRBV18 to TRBJ1-1; D may be TRBD1 (5 bases). CDR1 is KGHSH, CDR2 LQKENI, per germline. The V gene lost 3 bases and the J gene lost 1 base, with 15 bases spanning the gap. The CDR3 covers 16 residues. CDR3 amino acids: CASSPGRPEENTEAFF. DNA of the CDR3: TGTGCCAGCTCACCGGGGCGGCCTGAGGAGAACACTGAAGCTTTCTTT. Complete variable domain (other parts from reference TRBV18 and TRBJ1-1): NAGVMQNPRHLVRRRGQEARLRCSPMKGHSHVYWYRQLPEEGLKFMVYLQKENIIDESGMPKERFSAEFPKEGPSILRIQQVVRGDSAAYFCASSPGRPEENTEAFFGQGTRLTVV.

The chain couples TRBV30 to TRBJ1-5; tentative D call: TRBD1 (6 bases). This CDR3 region has 14 residues. Germline V CDR1 and CDR2: GTSNPN, SVGIG (reference sequence). Trimming removed 1 base from V and 4 bases from J, with 11 bases in between. Written as DNA, the CDR3 is TGTGCCTGGAGTGGGACAGCGCTAAATCAGCCCCAGCATTTT. This gives the protein CAWSGTALNQPQHF.

The V call is TRBV7-9, the J call TRBJ2-1; TRBD1 matches at 8 bases. J was trimmed by 7 bases and V by 1 base; bases with no gene match: 0. This CDR3 contains 13 residues. Germline V gene lookup returns CDR1 SEHNR and CDR2 FQNEAQ (reference sequence). In nucleotides, the CDR3 is TGTGCCAGCAGCTTAGACAGGGGGAATGAGCAGTTCTTC. It is translated as CASSLDRGNEQFF.

The rearrangement uses TRBV30 and TRBJ2-5, with D possibly matching TRBD2 (5 bases). This CDR3 contains 15 residues. Between the trimmed V and J ends, which lost 0 bases and 3 bases, there was a span of 14 bases. Germline assignment: CDR1 GTSNPN and CDR2 SVGIG (reference sequence). CDR3 coding DNA: TGTGCCTGGAGTGTTGGGCTGCGGGCTGAAGAGACCCAGTACTTC. Protein sequence: CAWSVGLRAEETQYF.